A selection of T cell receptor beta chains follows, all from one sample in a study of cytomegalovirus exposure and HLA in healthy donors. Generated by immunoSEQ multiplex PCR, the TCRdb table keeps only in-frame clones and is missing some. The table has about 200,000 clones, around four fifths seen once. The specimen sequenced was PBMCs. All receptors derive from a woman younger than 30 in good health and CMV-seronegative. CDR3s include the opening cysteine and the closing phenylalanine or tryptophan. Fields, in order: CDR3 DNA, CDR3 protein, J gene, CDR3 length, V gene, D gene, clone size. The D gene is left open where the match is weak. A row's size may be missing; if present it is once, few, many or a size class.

CDR3 DNA: TGTGCCAGCAGCTTATTAGGTTTGAACACTGAAGCTTTCTTT; CDR3 protein: CASSLLGLNTEAFF; J gene: TRBJ1-1; CDR3 length: 14; V gene: TRBV7-9; D gene: -; clone size: -
CDR3 DNA: TGTGCCAGCAGCCTACAGGGTTTGGTCAATCAGCCCCAGCATTTT; CDR3 protein: CASSLQGLVNQPQHF; J gene: TRBJ1-5; CDR3 length: 15; V gene: TRBV7-2; D gene: -; clone size: -
CDR3 DNA: TGCAGCGTTGTGGGACAGGGCAACAATGAGCAGTTCTTC; CDR3 protein: CSVVGQGNNEQFF; J gene: TRBJ2-1; CDR3 length: 13; V gene: TRBV29-1; D gene: TRBD1; clone size: -
CDR3 DNA: TGCGCCAGCAGCTTGGACCGTAACAATGAGCAGTTCTTC; CDR3 protein: CASSLDRNNEQFF; J gene: TRBJ2-1; CDR3 length: 13; V gene: TRBV5-1; D gene: -; clone size: -
CDR3 DNA: TGTGCCAGCAGTTTATGGGGACAGACGTTATCCTTCCCTAGACTTGAGCAGTTCTTC; CDR3 protein: CASSLWGQTLSFPRLEQFF; J gene: TRBJ2-1; CDR3 length: 19; V gene: TRBV27; D gene: TRBD1; clone size: once
CDR3 DNA: TGCGCCAGCAGCCACACCTACGACAGTTACACTGAAGCTTTCTTT; CDR3 protein: CASSHTYDSYTEAFF; J gene: TRBJ1-1; CDR3 length: 15; V gene: TRBV4-1; D gene: -; clone size: -
CDR3 DNA: TGCAGCGTTGACAGGGAATGGGGCTATGGCTACACCTTC; CDR3 protein: CSVDREWGYGYTF; J gene: TRBJ1-2; CDR3 length: 13; V gene: TRBV29-1; D gene: -; clone size: -
CDR3 DNA: TGTGCCAGCAGTGACGAGACAGGGGTCGTTCAGCCCCAGCATTTT; CDR3 protein: CASSDETGVVQPQHF; J gene: TRBJ1-5; CDR3 length: 15; V gene: TRBV2; D gene: TRBD1; clone size: -
CDR3 DNA: TGTGCCAGTAGTACCTTACCAGAGACTGGAAACACCATATATTTT; CDR3 protein: CASSTLPETGNTIYF; J gene: TRBJ1-3; CDR3 length: 15; V gene: TRBV19; D gene: -; clone size: -
CDR3 DNA: TGTGCCAGCAGTTCCAGCGGGGCGAACACCGGGGAGCTGTTTTTT; CDR3 protein: CASSSSGANTGELFF; J gene: TRBJ2-2; CDR3 length: 15; V gene: TRBV28; D gene: TRBD2; clone size: once
CDR3 DNA: TGTGCCAGCAGCCGGACTCTCTATGAAAAACTGTTTTTT; CDR3 protein: CASSRTLYEKLFF; J gene: TRBJ1-4; CDR3 length: 13; V gene: TRBV7-6; D gene: -; clone size: -
CDR3 DNA: TGTACCGCGGGACCCCAAGAGACCCAGTACTTC; CDR3 protein: CTAGPQETQYF; J gene: TRBJ2-5; CDR3 length: 11; V gene: TRBV6-1; D gene: -; clone size: -
CDR3 DNA: TGTGCCAGCAGCTTCGGACCGAACACCGGGGAGCTGTTTTTT; CDR3 protein: CASSFGPNTGELFF; J gene: TRBJ2-2; CDR3 length: 14; V gene: TRBV25-1; D gene: -; clone size: -
CDR3 DNA: TGTGCCAGCAGGGGATCGACCGGGGAGCTGTTTTTT; CDR3 protein: CASRGSTGELFF; J gene: TRBJ2-2; CDR3 length: 12; V gene: TRBV28; D gene: -; clone size: -
CDR3 DNA: TGTGCCAGCAGTTCGACACGCACCGGGGAGCTGTTTTTT; CDR3 protein: CASSSTRTGELFF; J gene: TRBJ2-2; CDR3 length: 13; V gene: TRBV27; D gene: -; clone size: -
CDR3 DNA: TGTGCCAGCAGTTTATCGGGGACTATCACCGGGGAGCTGTTTTTT; CDR3 protein: CASSLSGTITGELFF; J gene: TRBJ2-2; CDR3 length: 15; V gene: TRBV27; D gene: TRBD2; clone size: -
CDR3 DNA: TGTGCCTGGCGGACAGGGGTAGACACTGAAGCTTTCTTT; CDR3 protein: CAWRTGVDTEAFF; J gene: TRBJ1-1; CDR3 length: 13; V gene: TRBV30; D gene: TRBD1; clone size: -
CDR3 DNA: TGTGCCAGCGGAGACCTAGGTTACCCGAACACTGAAGCTTTCTTT; CDR3 protein: CASGDLGYPNTEAFF; J gene: TRBJ1-1; CDR3 length: 15; V gene: TRBV6-1; D gene: -; clone size: -
CDR3 DNA: TGCGCCAGCAGTTCGACAGGGTCCACAGATACGCAGTATTTT; CDR3 protein: CASSSTGSTDTQYF; J gene: TRBJ2-3; CDR3 length: 14; V gene: TRBV5-1; D gene: TRBD1; clone size: -
CDR3 DNA: TGTGCCAGCTCACCCCGGGACTCCTATAATTCACCCCTCCACTTT; CDR3 protein: CASSPRDSYNSPLHF; J gene: TRBJ1-6; CDR3 length: 15; V gene: TRBV18; D gene: -; clone size: -
CDR3 DNA: TGTGCCAGCAGACAGCTGAACACTGAAGCTTTCTTT; CDR3 protein: CASRQLNTEAFF; J gene: TRBJ1-1; CDR3 length: 12; V gene: TRBV27; D gene: -; clone size: few
CDR3 DNA: TGTGCCAGTATGGAGAACAGGGTCCGCTCTGGAAACACCATATATTTT; CDR3 protein: CASMENRVRSGNTIYF; J gene: TRBJ1-3; CDR3 length: 16; V gene: TRBV19; D gene: -; clone size: -
CDR3 DNA: TGTGCCATCAGTACAGGGTTAGGAAATCAGCCCCAGCATTTT; CDR3 protein: CAISTGLGNQPQHF; J gene: TRBJ1-5; CDR3 length: 14; V gene: TRBV10-3; D gene: -; clone size: -
CDR3 DNA: TGTGCCAGTAGTATAGGGGGCCAAGAGACCCAGTACTTC; CDR3 protein: CASSIGGQETQYF; J gene: TRBJ2-5; CDR3 length: 13; V gene: TRBV19; D gene: -; clone size: once
CDR3 DNA: TGCGCCAGCAGCTTGTGGGGCTCTGGGGCCAACGTCCTGACTTTC; CDR3 protein: CASSLWGSGANVLTF; J gene: TRBJ2-6; CDR3 length: 15; V gene: TRBV5-1; D gene: -; clone size: -
CDR3 DNA: TGTGCCAGCTCAGGCGGGGTTGAGCCCCAGCATTTT; CDR3 protein: CASSGGVEPQHF; J gene: TRBJ1-5; CDR3 length: 12; V gene: TRBV28; D gene: -; clone size: -
CDR3 DNA: TGTGCCAGCTCACTCGACAGTGGAGAGCCCCAGCATTTT; CDR3 protein: CASSLDSGEPQHF; J gene: TRBJ1-5; CDR3 length: 13; V gene: TRBV18; D gene: -; clone size: -
CDR3 DNA: TGTGCCAGCAGTCGCAGGACAGCCAAACAGAGGGGTCGCTACAATGAGCAGTTCTTC; CDR3 protein: CASSRRTAKQRGRYNEQFF; J gene: TRBJ2-1; CDR3 length: 19; V gene: TRBV28; D gene: -; clone size: -
CDR3 DNA: TGTGCCAGCTCACCCAGGGCCGCTTATGGCTACACCTTC; CDR3 protein: CASSPRAAYGYTF; J gene: TRBJ1-2; CDR3 length: 13; V gene: TRBV18; D gene: -; clone size: -
CDR3 DNA: TGTGCCAGCAGTGAAGGAAGGGGGGTGAATGGCTACACCTTC; CDR3 protein: CASSEGRGVNGYTF; J gene: TRBJ1-2; CDR3 length: 14; V gene: TRBV2; D gene: -; clone size: -
CDR3 DNA: TGCAGTGCTGACAACTACGAGCAGTACTTC; CDR3 protein: CSADNYEQYF; J gene: TRBJ2-7; CDR3 length: 10; V gene: TRBV20-1; D gene: -; clone size: -
CDR3 DNA: TGTGCCAGCAGCAACGGGAGGGGGCTTTATGAAAAACTGTTTTTT; CDR3 protein: CASSNGRGLYEKLFF; J gene: TRBJ1-4; CDR3 length: 15; V gene: TRBV25-1; D gene: TRBD1; clone size: -
CDR3 DNA: TGCGCCAGCAGCTTGGGGCAGGGGGCTTATACTGAAGCTTTCTTT; CDR3 protein: CASSLGQGAYTEAFF; J gene: TRBJ1-1; CDR3 length: 15; V gene: TRBV5-1; D gene: TRBD1; clone size: -
CDR3 DNA: TGTGCCAGCAGCCAAGATGGCAGCCAGCCCCAGCATTTT; CDR3 protein: CASSQDGSQPQHF; J gene: TRBJ1-5; CDR3 length: 13; V gene: TRBV4-2; D gene: -; clone size: -
CDR3 DNA: TGTGCCATATCCGGGACTACACTCGGTACGCAGTATTTT; CDR3 protein: CAISGTTLGTQYF; J gene: TRBJ2-3; CDR3 length: 13; V gene: TRBV28; D gene: TRBD2; clone size: -
CDR3 DNA: TGCAGCGTTTTGGGCGGGACAGGCCTGACAGATACGCAGTATTTT; CDR3 protein: CSVLGGTGLTDTQYF; J gene: TRBJ2-3; CDR3 length: 15; V gene: TRBV29-1; D gene: TRBD1; clone size: -
CDR3 DNA: TGCGCCAGCAGCCAAGACGCAGGGGGCTCCTACAATGAGCAGTTCTTC; CDR3 protein: CASSQDAGGSYNEQFF; J gene: TRBJ2-1; CDR3 length: 16; V gene: TRBV4-1; D gene: TRBD1; clone size: -
CDR3 DNA: TGTGCCAGCAGAGCGGAGGAGATTAACTATGGCTACACCTTC; CDR3 protein: CASRAEEINYGYTF; J gene: TRBJ1-2; CDR3 length: 14; V gene: TRBV2; D gene: -; clone size: -
CDR3 DNA: TGTGCCAGCAGTGGTTGGTACCAAGAGACCCAGTACTTC; CDR3 protein: CASSGWYQETQYF; J gene: TRBJ2-5; CDR3 length: 13; V gene: TRBV2; D gene: -; clone size: -
CDR3 DNA: TGTGCCAGCAGTTTATCGGCAGGCCTTAGCAATCAGCCCCAGCATTTT; CDR3 protein: CASSLSAGLSNQPQHF; J gene: TRBJ1-5; CDR3 length: 16; V gene: TRBV27; D gene: -; clone size: -
CDR3 DNA: TGTGCCAGTAGTCAGGACAGGGGAGAGAATCAGCCCCAGCATTTT; CDR3 protein: CASSQDRGENQPQHF; J gene: TRBJ1-5; CDR3 length: 15; V gene: TRBV19; D gene: TRBD1; clone size: -
CDR3 DNA: TGCGCCAGCAGCCCCGAGGGGGATACGCAGTATTTT; CDR3 protein: CASSPEGDTQYF; J gene: TRBJ2-3; CDR3 length: 12; V gene: TRBV5-1; D gene: -; clone size: once
CDR3 DNA: TGTGCCAGCAGCTCGGGGACTAGCGGGAATGAGCAGTTCTTC; CDR3 protein: CASSSGTSGNEQFF; J gene: TRBJ2-1; CDR3 length: 14; V gene: TRBV27; D gene: TRBD2; clone size: -
CDR3 DNA: TGCGCCAGCAGCTTGGATACAGGTCACTACAATGAGCAGTTCTTC; CDR3 protein: CASSLDTGHYNEQFF; J gene: TRBJ2-1; CDR3 length: 15; V gene: TRBV5-1; D gene: -; clone size: -
CDR3 DNA: TGTGCCAGTAGTATGGAAAGGGGGGACTCCTACGAGCAGTACTTC; CDR3 protein: CASSMERGDSYEQYF; J gene: TRBJ2-7; CDR3 length: 15; V gene: TRBV19; D gene: -; clone size: -
CDR3 DNA: TGTGCCAGCAGCTCTCTAGCGGGAGTAATGTATGAGCAGTTCTTC; CDR3 protein: CASSSLAGVMYEQFF; J gene: TRBJ2-1; CDR3 length: 15; V gene: TRBV7-9; D gene: TRBD2; clone size: -
CDR3 DNA: TGTGCCTGGTCGACCGACTCCTACGAGCAGTACTTC; CDR3 protein: CAWSTDSYEQYF; J gene: TRBJ2-7; CDR3 length: 12; V gene: TRBV30; D gene: -; clone size: -
CDR3 DNA: TGTGCCAGCCGCTCACGAACAGGGAAGGGTGAAGCTTTCTTT; CDR3 protein: CASRSRTGKGEAFF; J gene: TRBJ1-1; CDR3 length: 14; V gene: TRBV27; D gene: -; clone size: -
CDR3 DNA: TGTGCCAGCAGCTGGACGGGTAACTATGGCTACACCTTC; CDR3 protein: CASSWTGNYGYTF; J gene: TRBJ1-2; CDR3 length: 13; V gene: TRBV5-6; D gene: -; clone size: few
CDR3 DNA: TGTGCCATCACCGGAACCCTGGACAGGATGAACACTGAAGCTTTCTTT; CDR3 protein: CAITGTLDRMNTEAFF; J gene: TRBJ1-1; CDR3 length: 16; V gene: TRBV2; D gene: TRBD1; clone size: -
CDR3 DNA: TGTGCCAGCAGCTTGACGTATGATCAGCCCCAGCATTTT; CDR3 protein: CASSLTYDQPQHF; J gene: TRBJ1-5; CDR3 length: 13; V gene: TRBV11-2; D gene: -; clone size: -
CDR3 DNA: TGTGCCAGCGCGGGAGGGACAGAGTATGGCTACACCTTC; CDR3 protein: CASAGGTEYGYTF; J gene: TRBJ1-2; CDR3 length: 13; V gene: TRBV7-8; D gene: TRBD1; clone size: -
CDR3 DNA: TGTGCCAGCAGTTTAGGTCTAGCGGGAGTTGAGCAGTTCTTC; CDR3 protein: CASSLGLAGVEQFF; J gene: TRBJ2-1; CDR3 length: 14; V gene: TRBV28; D gene: TRBD2; clone size: -
CDR3 DNA: TGCGCCAGCAGCCAACAACCGGGACTAGCGGAGGAGCAGTACTTC; CDR3 protein: CASSQQPGLAEEQYF; J gene: TRBJ2-7; CDR3 length: 15; V gene: TRBV4-1; D gene: TRBD2; clone size: -
CDR3 DNA: TGTGCCAGCACCCTAGGGGGGCTTCCGCACGAGCAGTACTTC; CDR3 protein: CASTLGGLPHEQYF; J gene: TRBJ2-7; CDR3 length: 14; V gene: TRBV28; D gene: -; clone size: -
CDR3 DNA: TGTGCCAGCAGCTTAGATCAGGTGGGCCTTCTCGAGCAGTACTTC; CDR3 protein: CASSLDQVGLLEQYF; J gene: TRBJ2-7; CDR3 length: 15; V gene: TRBV11-2; D gene: -; clone size: once
CDR3 DNA: TGTGCCATCAGAGACGGGTCGGGAGGACGCGAGCAGTACTTC; CDR3 protein: CAIRDGSGGREQYF; J gene: TRBJ2-7; CDR3 length: 14; V gene: TRBV10-3; D gene: TRBD2; clone size: -
CDR3 DNA: TGTGCCAGCAGTGACGGAGATGGCTACACCTTC; CDR3 protein: CASSDGDGYTF; J gene: TRBJ1-2; CDR3 length: 11; V gene: TRBV2; D gene: -; clone size: -
CDR3 DNA: TGTGCCAGCAGCCAGGTCGGACGCGCGGACTATGGCTACACCTTC; CDR3 protein: CASSQVGRADYGYTF; J gene: TRBJ1-2; CDR3 length: 15; V gene: TRBV4-2; D gene: -; clone size: -